The present T cell receptor beta chain was sequenced within a study of post-analysis software for immune sequencing data. Study summary: Some patients lacked subtype; others had relapsing-remitting, secondary progressive or progressive-relapsing disease.

Each TCR beta cDNA library carried unique molecular identifiers. Input of about 0.9 to 10 million T cells yielded roughly 0.5 million cDNA molecules. TCRdb analysed the PCR reads with MiXCR anew, one entry per CDR3 protein. The sample lists over 700,000 distinct CDR3 sequences; 25% to 30% were seen once. On this clonotype itself: Its antigen remains unidentified.

V dropped 5 bases and J dropped 1 base, with 11 bases sitting between them. The CDR3 is 15 residues long. Overall study results and limits: Samples from one preparation batch, clustered by F measure, grouped strongly together. Controls showed lower frequencies than patients for five TRBV segments, and TRBV5-6, TRBV5-1 and TRBV20-1 were among these.

The sequencing input was blood. This clonotype was obtained from a girl between 10 and 17 years old with multiple sclerosis. The V call is TRBV12-3 or TRBV12-4, the J call TRBJ2-2; D is undetermined. CDR3 sequence reads: CASSPRRRNTGELFF. CDR3 nucleotides: TGTGCCAGCAGTCCCCGCAGGAGGAACACCGGGGAGCTGTTTTTT.